This T cell receptor (beta chain) was documented in a study of blood T cell repertoires in COVID-19. The protocol was immunoSEQ multiplex PCR, while the TCRdb copy is restricted to in-frame clones and leaves out a portion. Seen here are just under 350,000 clones, 85% to 90% observed once, and the top ten hold about 6.3%. CDR1 and CDR2 (germline): LNHDA, SQIVND (reference sequence). The J segment lost 2 bases and the V segment lost 7 bases, leaving 4 bases of the junction unmatched. The length of the CDR3 is 15 residues. The V gene is TRBV19, the J gene TRBJ2-1; 11 nucleotides agree with TRBD1. The sequenced sample was peripheral blood. The clonotype was recovered from a woman aged 45-65 years with COVID-19, enrolled during active disease. The CDR3 reads CASMRDRGAYNEQFF. DNA of the CDR3: TGTGCCAGTATGCGGGACAGGGGGGCCTACAATGAGCAGTTCTTC.